Sequencing of this T cell receptor (beta chain) was carried out in a study of metastatic and nonmetastatic thyroid tumors. No treatment had been given to any patient before thyroid surgery. With respect to this clone: The antigen is not known.

TCRdb re-processed the PCR reads through MiXCR. There are around 30,000 clones in the sample; less than 25% occur only once, and about 2.5% lies in the top ten. Findings and limits, study-wide: Patients with malignant thyroid tumors reportedly had significantly higher TCR beta diversity than those with benign nodules, in blood and tumor.

Per the germline V gene, CDR1 is ENHRY and CDR2 is SYGVKD. This CDR3 has 15 amino acids. V was shortened by 10 bases and J by 0 bases, with 16 bases between the two germline ends. This chain connects TRBV10-3 to TRBJ2-1; either TRBD1 or TRBD2 may supply D (7 bases each). The receptor was derived from a female donor with papillary thyroid cancer or a benign thyroid nodule (not recorded which). Some clones in this sample may be carry-over from other donors' samples. Sequenced material: blood. The CDR3 DNA follows: TGTGCCAGTCACAGGGGAGGGAGCTCCTACAATGAGCAGTTCTTC. Amino acids: CASHRGGSSYNEQFF.